The present entry profiles one T cell receptor (beta chain) with its context. Its antigen remains unidentified. Trimming at V came to 4 bases and at J to 8 bases, leaving 4 bases not matched to a gene. The germline V gene encodes CDR1 KGHDR and CDR2 SFDVKD. CDR3 length: 13 amino acids. This sample was included in a study of T-cell memory formation after mild COVID-19. Across the whole study: Most TCR clusters belonged to a single donor. Points from the study as a whole: Still unconfirmed is whether the second-wave clones peaking on day 37 recognized SARS-CoV-2. Clones that got smaller from day 15 to 85 had even CD4/CD8, while clones growing later tipped toward CD4+.

The 5'RACE method, run with constant-segment primers, produced TCR alpha and TCR beta cDNA libraries (carrying sample barcodes and UMIs). MiXCR was run by TCRdb on the 5' RACE reads, yielding one entry per CDR3 protein. The table shows hundreds of thousands of distinct CDR3 sequences, with approximately 8% occurring only once. Sequenced sample: PBMCs or a T cell subset sorted from them (not recorded which). The V and J genes are TRBV24-1 and TRBJ1-1; 9 bases fit TRBD1. The clonotype originates from a man between 18 and 29 years old who had mild COVID-19 (a few samples of this study predate the infection). Cell type and time point are not known. CDR3 nucleotides: TGTGCCACCAGTGACTATGGGACAGGGGAAGCTTTCTTT. It encodes CATSDYGTGEAFF.